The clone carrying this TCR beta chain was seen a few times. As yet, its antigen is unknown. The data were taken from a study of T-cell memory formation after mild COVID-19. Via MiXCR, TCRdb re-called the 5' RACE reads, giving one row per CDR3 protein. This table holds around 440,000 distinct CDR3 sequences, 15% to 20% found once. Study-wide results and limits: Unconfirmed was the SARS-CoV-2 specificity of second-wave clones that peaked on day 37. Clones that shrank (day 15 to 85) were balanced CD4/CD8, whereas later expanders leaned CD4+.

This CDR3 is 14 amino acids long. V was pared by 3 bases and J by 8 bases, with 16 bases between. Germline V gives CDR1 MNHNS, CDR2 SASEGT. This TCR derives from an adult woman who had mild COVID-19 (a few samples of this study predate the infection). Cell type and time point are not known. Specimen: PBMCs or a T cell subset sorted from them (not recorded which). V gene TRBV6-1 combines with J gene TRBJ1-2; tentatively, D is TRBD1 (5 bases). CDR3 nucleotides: TGTGCCAGCAGTGACAAGGGGAGGGTTATCGGCTACACCTTC. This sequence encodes CASSDKGRVIGYTF.